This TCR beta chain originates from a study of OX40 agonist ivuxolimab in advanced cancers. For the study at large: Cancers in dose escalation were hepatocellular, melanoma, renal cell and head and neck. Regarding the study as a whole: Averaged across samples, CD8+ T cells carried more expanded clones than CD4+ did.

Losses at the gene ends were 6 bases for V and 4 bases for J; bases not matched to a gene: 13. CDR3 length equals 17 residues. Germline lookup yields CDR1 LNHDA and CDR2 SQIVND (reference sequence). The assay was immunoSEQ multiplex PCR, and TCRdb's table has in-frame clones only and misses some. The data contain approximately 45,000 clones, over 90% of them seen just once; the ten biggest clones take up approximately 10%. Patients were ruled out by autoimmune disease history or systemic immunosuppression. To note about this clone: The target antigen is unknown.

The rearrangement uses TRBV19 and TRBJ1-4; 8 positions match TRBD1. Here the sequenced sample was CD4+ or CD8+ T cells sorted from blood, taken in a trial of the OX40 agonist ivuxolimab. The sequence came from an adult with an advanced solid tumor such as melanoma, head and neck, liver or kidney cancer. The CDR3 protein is CASRLGGTGRLNEKLFF. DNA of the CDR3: TGTGCCAGTAGGTTGGGTGGGACAGGACGCCTTAATGAAAAACTGTTTTTT.